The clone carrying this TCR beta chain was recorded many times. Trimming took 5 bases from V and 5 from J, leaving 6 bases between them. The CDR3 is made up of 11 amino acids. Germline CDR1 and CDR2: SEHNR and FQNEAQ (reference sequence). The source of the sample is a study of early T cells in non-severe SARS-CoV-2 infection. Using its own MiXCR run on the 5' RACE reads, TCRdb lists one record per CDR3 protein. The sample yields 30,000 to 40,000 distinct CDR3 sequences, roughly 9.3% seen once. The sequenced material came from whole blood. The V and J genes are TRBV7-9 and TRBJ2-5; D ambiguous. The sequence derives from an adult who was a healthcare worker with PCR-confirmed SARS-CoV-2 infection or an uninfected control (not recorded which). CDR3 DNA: TGTGCCAGCAGCACGACGGAGACCCAGTACTTC. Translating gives CASSTTETQYF.